The present TCR beta chain was sequenced within a study of regulatory and conventional T cells in RAG deficiency. Repertoires were generated with immunoSEQ multiplex PCR, while TCRdb's copy carries only in-frame clones and drops some. The table shows about 50,000 clones, with 85% to 90% occurring only once. Genomic DNA came from blood conventional CD4+ T cells gated CD25-low CD127-high. Study outcomes and limitations: RAG-deficient patients showed markedly lower Shannon entropy and higher Simpson indices than control T-cell subsets. Patient subsets had shorter CDR3s; Omenn Treg-Tconv overlap exceeded 80%.

Trimming removed 10 bases from V and 0 bases from J, with 12 bases in between. The CDR3 totals 14 residues. CDR1 is MNHEY and CDR2 is SMNVEV in the germline V gene (reference sequence). On this clone itself: What it binds is not known.

These data are also associated with another study on regulatory T cells. Per that paper: Amplification used 52 TRBV primers and 13 TRBJ primers. In patients, unique TRB V-J pairs were restricted and V/J usage skewed, especially in Tregs.

V and J are TRBV27 and TRBJ2-2; D possibly corresponds to TRBD1 (5 bases). The sequencing sample was made of CD4+ effector T cells sorted from blood. This sequence originates from a human donor in good health. The CDR3 here is CATRVSANTGELFF. In DNA, the CDR3 is TGTGCCACCAGGGTGTCGGCGAACACCGGGGAGCTGTTTTTT.